One and the same sample provided the 5 T cell receptor beta chains below, sequenced in a study of OX40 agonist ivuxolimab in advanced cancers. Measured with immunoSEQ multiplex PCR; TCRdb has only the in-frame clones, and not every one. The sample comprises tens of thousands of clones, around 81% of which are singletons, and 1.5% to 2% rests with the top ten. Here the sequenced sample was CD4+ or CD8+ T cells sorted from blood, taken in a trial of the OX40 agonist ivuxolimab. These TCRs come from an adult with an advanced solid tumor such as melanoma, head and neck, liver or kidney cancer.

The chain is built from TRBV5-4 and TRBJ1-1, with TRBD1 matching over 8 bases. The CDR3 extends over 14 amino acids. Germline CDR1 is SGHNT and CDR2 is YYREEE (reference sequence). Trimming removed 6 bases from V and 2 bases from J; junction bases left unmatched: 6. CDR3 protein: CASTPDRGNTEAFF. Here the CDR3 DNA reads TGTGCCAGCACCCCCGACAGGGGAAACACTGAAGCTTTCTTT.

The chain joins TRBV27 to TRBJ1-6, with a tentative D call TRBD1 (6 bases). Between the trimmed V and J ends, which lost 6 bases and 6 bases, there was a span of 21 bases. The CDR3 totals 17 residues. Germline V gene sequence: CDR1 MNHEY, CDR2 SMNVEV (reference sequence). CDR3 sequence (DNA): TGTGCCAGCAGATTTAACTCGGACGGACAGCGTAATTCACCCCTCCACTTT. It translates to CASRFNSDGQRNSPLHF.

Turning to this clone: The germline gene is not matched at one end of the junction; a read error may be the cause. The genes are TRBV7-9 and TRBJ1-4, with a weak D call TRBD1 (6 bases). The germline V gene has CDR1 SEHNR and CDR2 FQNEAQ (reference sequence). This CDR3 has 17 residues. As DNA, the CDR3 is TGTGCCAGCAGCTTACAGCCCACTTACAGGGATGATGAAAGACTGTTTTTT. Its protein product is CASSLQPTYRDDERLFF.

The chain employs TRBV2 and TRBJ1-2; D possibly corresponds to TRBD1 (6 bases). The CDR3 length is 14 residues. V gave up 6 bases and J gave up 4 bases, with 15 bases separating them. Germline CDR1 SNHLY, CDR2 FYNNEI. The CDR3 reads CASSPRGGSYGYTF. CDR3 bases: TGTGCCAGCAGCCCCCGAGGGGGGAGCTATGGCTACACCTTC.

The chain employs TRBV7-9 and TRBJ1-2, with 9 bases lining up with TRBD1. This CDR3 spans 13 amino acids. V dropped 5 bases and J dropped 8; count of bases not matched to a gene: 6. Germline V gene data show CDR1 as SEHNR and CDR2 as FQNEAQ (reference sequence). CDR3 protein: CASSPEDRGGYTF. The CDR3 DNA reads as TGTGCCAGCAGCCCGGAGGACAGGGGAGGCTACACCTTC.